This record looks at one TCR beta chain sequence and its context. Its antigen is currently unknown. The data originate from a study of T cells expressing NK-cell markers. General observations from the study: Clarity on HCMV specificity was lacking for the expanded NKG2C+ T cell clones. For about six donors, the dominant NKG2C+ clonotypes made up about 1.0-7.5% of their CD8+ T cells.

Germline CDR1 MNHNS, CDR2 SASEGT. This CDR3 is built from 12 residues. TCRdb re-called the 5' RACE reads; every CDR3 protein appears as one record, without DNA. This sample contains about 410,000 distinct CDR3 sequences. Sequences were obtained from blood T cells: a sorted CD56 or NKG2C T cell subset, CD4+ or CD8+ T cells, or bulk PBMC T cells (not recorded which). The receptor was isolated from a woman in her fifties or sixties in good health. The chain has TRBV6-1 and TRBJ2-3; TCRdb gives TRBD2 as the D gene, but with no DNA this cannot be confirmed. The CDR3 spells CASGTSGPTQYF.